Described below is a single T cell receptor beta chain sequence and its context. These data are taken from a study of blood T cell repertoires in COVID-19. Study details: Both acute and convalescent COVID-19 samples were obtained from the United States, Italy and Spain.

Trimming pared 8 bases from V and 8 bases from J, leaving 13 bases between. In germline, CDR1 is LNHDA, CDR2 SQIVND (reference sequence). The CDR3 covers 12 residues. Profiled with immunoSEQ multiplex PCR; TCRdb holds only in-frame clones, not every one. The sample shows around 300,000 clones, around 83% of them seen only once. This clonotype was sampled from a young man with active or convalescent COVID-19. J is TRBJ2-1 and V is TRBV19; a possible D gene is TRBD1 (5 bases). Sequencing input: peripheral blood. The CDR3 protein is CASETLGHEQFF. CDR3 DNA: TGTGCCAGTGAAACCTTGGGGCATGAGCAGTTCTTC.